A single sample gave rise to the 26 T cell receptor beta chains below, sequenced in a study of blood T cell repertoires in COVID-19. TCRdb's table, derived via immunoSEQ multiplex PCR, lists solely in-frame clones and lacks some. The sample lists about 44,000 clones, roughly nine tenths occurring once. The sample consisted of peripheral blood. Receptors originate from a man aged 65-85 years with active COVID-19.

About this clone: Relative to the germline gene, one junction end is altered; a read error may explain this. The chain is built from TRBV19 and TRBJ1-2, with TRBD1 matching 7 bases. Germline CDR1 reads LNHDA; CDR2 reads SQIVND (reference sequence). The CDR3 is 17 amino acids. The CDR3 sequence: CVSTQRMAGGRRSGYTF. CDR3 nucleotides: TGTGTCAGTACTCAACGAATGGCAGGGGGAAGACGTAGTGGCTACACCTTC.

The DNA of the CDR3 is TGTGCCAGCAGCTCAGGGGGTTCTGGGGCCAACGTCCTGACTTTC. This codes for CASSSGGSGANVLTF. The V gene is TRBV6-4, the J gene TRBJ2-6, with 7 bases lining up with TRBD1. The CDR3 is made up of 15 amino acids. Germline-derived CDR1 and CDR2 are MRHNA and SNTAGT. V trimming: 6 bases; J trimming: 1 base; junction bases outside the gene matches: 3.

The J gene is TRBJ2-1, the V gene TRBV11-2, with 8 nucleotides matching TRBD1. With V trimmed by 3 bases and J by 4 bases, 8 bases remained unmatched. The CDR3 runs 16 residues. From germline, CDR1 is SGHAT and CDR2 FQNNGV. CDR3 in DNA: TGTGCCAGCAGCTTCGCGGGACAGGCTGTATACAATGAGCAGTTCTTC. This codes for CASSFAGQAVYNEQFF. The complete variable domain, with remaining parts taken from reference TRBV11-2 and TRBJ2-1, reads EAGVAQSPRYKIIEKRQSVAFWCNPISGHATLYWYQQILGQGPKLLIQFQNNGVVDDSQLPKDRFSAERLKGVDSTLKIQPAKLEDSAVYLCASSFAGQAVYNEQFFGPGTRLTVL.

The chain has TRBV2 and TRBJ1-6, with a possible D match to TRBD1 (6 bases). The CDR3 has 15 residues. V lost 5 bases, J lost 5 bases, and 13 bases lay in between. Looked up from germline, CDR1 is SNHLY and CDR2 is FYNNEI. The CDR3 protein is CASSTDRTDNSPLHF. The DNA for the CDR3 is TGTGCCAGCAGTACCGACAGGACGGATAATTCACCCCTCCACTTT.

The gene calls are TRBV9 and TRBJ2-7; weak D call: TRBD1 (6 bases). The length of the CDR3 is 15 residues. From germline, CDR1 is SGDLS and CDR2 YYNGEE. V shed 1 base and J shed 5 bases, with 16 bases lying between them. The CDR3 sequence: CASSVSPFDRNEQYF. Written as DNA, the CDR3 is TGTGCCAGCAGCGTATCCCCCTTTGACAGGAACGAGCAGTACTTC.

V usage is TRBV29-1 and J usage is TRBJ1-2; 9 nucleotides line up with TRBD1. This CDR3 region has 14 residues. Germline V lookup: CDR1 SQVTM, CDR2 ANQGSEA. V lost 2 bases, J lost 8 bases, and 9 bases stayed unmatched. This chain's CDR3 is CSVEPRMDRGGYTF. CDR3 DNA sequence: TGCAGCGTTGAACCCCGGATGGACAGGGGCGGCTACACCTTC.

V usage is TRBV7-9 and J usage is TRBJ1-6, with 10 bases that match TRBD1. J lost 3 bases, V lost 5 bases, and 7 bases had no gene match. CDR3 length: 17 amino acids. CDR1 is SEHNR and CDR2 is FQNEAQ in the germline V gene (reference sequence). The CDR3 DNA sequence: TGTGCCAGCAGCACAACGGACAGGGGGGACTATAATTCACCCCTCCACTTT. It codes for CASSTTDRGDYNSPLHF. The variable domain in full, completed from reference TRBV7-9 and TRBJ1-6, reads DTGVSQNPRHKITKRGQNVTFRCDPISEHNRLYWYRQTLGQGPEFLTYFQNEAQLEKSRLLSDRFSAERPKGSFSTLEIQRTEQGDSAMYLCASSTTDRGDYNSPLHFGNGTRLTVT.

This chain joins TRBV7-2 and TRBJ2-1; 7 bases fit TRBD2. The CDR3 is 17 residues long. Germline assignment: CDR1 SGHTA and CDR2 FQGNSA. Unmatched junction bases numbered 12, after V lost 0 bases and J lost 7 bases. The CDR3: CASSLAGDSRGGNEQFF. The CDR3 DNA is TGTGCCAGCAGCTTAGCCGGCGACTCCCGGGGAGGGAATGAGCAGTTCTTC.

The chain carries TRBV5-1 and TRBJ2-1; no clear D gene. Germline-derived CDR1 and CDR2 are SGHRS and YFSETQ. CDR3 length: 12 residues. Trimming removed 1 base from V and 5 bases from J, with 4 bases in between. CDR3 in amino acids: CASSLNNNEQFF. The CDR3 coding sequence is TGCGCCAGCAGCTTGAACAACAATGAGCAGTTCTTC.

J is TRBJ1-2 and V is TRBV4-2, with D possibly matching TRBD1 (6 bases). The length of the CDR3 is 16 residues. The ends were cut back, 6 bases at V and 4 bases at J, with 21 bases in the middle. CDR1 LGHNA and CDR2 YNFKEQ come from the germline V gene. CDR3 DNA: TGTGCCAGCAGGACCGATAACGGGGGGGCCAGCTATGGCTACACCTTC. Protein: CASRTDNGGASYGYTF.

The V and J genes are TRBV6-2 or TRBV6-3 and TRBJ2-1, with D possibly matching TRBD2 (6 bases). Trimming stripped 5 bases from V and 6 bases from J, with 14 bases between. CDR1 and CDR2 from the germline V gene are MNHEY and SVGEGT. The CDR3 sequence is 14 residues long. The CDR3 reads CASSPHGDFNEQFF. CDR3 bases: TGTGCCAGCAGTCCCCATGGGGACTTCAATGAGCAGTTCTTC.

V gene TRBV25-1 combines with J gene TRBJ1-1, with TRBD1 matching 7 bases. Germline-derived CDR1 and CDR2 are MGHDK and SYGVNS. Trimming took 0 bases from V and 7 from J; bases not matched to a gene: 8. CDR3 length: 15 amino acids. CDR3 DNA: TGTGCCAGCAGTGAATATGGTAAGGGGGCGGGTGAAGCTTTCTTT. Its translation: CASSEYGKGAGEAFF.

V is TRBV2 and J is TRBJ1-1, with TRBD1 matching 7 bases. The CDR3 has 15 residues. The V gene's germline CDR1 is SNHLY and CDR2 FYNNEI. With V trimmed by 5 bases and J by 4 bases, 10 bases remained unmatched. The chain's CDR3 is CASSPDRVGSTEAFF. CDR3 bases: TGTGCCAGCAGTCCCGACAGGGTGGGGAGCACTGAAGCTTTCTTT.

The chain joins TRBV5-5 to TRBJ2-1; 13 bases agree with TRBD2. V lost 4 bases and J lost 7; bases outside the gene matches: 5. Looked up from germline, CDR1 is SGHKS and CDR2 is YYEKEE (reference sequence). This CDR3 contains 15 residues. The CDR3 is CASSPGLAGNNEQFF. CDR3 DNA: TGTGCCAGCAGCCCGGGACTAGCGGGGAATAATGAGCAGTTCTTC.

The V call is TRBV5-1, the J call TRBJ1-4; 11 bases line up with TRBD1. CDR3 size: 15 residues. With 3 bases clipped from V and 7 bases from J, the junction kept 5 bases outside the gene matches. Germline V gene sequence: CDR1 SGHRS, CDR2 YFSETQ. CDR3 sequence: CASSSLGQGGEKLFF. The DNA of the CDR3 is TGCGCCAGCAGCTCGCTGGGACAGGGGGGTGAAAAACTGTTTTTT.

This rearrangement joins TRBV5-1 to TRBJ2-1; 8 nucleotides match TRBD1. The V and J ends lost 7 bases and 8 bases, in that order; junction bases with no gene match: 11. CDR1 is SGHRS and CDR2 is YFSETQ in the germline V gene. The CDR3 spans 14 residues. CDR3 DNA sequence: TGCGCCAGCGTATCCGGACAGGGTACCGATGAGCAGTTCTTC. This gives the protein CASVSGQGTDEQFF.

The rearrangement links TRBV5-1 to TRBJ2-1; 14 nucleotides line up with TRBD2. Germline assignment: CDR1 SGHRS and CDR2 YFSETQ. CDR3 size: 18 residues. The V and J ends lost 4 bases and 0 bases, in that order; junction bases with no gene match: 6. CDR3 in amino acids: CASSLGTSGGSSYNEQFF. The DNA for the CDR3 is TGCGCCAGCAGCCTTGGGACTAGCGGGGGCAGCTCCTACAATGAGCAGTTCTTC.

CDR3 coding DNA: TGTGCCAGCAGCTTAGCAGCATGGACAGAGCTCACCGGGGAGCTGTTTTTT. This translates into CASSLAAWTELTGELFF. The chain links TRBV11-2 to TRBJ2-2, with D perhaps matching TRBD1 (6 bases). This CDR3 is 17 amino acids long. Trimming removed 1 base at V and 4 bases at J, with 16 bases between. Germline assignment: CDR1 SGHAT and CDR2 FQNNGV.

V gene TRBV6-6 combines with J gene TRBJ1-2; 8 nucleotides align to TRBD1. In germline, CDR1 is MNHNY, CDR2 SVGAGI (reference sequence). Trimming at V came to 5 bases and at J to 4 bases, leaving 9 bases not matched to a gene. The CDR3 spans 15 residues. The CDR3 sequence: CASSKGQATFYGYTF. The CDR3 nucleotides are TGTGCCAGCAGTAAGGGACAGGCGACCTTCTATGGCTACACCTTC.

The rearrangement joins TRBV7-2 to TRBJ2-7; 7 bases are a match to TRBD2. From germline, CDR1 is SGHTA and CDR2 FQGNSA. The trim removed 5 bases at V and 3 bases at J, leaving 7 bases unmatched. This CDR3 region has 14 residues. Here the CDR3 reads CASSPQAGNYEQYF. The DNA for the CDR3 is TGTGCCAGCAGCCCTCAAGCGGGGAACTACGAGCAGTACTTC.

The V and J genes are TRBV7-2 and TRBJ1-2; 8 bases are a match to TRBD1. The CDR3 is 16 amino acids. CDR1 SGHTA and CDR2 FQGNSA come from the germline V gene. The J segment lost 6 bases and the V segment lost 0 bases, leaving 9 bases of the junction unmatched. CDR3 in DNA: TGTGCCAGCAGCTTAGCCGGACAGGGACCGGGTAATGGCTACACCTTC. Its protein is CASSLAGQGPGNGYTF.

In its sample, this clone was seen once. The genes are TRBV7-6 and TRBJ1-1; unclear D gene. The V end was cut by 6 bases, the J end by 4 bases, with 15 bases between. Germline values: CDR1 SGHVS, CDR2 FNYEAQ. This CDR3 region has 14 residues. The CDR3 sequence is CASSSGGFGTEAFF. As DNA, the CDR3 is TGTGCCAGCAGTTCCGGAGGGTTTGGCACTGAAGCTTTCTTT.

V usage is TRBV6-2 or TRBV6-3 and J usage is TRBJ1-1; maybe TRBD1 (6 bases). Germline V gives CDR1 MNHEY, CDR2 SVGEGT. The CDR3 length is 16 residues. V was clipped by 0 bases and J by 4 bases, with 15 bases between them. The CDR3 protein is CASSYSPGEGGTEAFF. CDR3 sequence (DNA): TGTGCCAGCAGTTACTCGCCAGGGGAGGGAGGCACTGAAGCTTTCTTT.

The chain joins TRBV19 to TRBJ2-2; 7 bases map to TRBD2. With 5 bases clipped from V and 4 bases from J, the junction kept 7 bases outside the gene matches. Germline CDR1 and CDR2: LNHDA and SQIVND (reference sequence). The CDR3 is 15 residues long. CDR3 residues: CASSPASGPTGELFF. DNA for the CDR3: TGTGCCAGTAGTCCAGCTAGCGGCCCCACCGGGGAGCTGTTTTTT.

Here the CDR3 reads CASSLSGAGELFF. The CDR3 nucleotides are TGCGCCAGCAGCTTGTCCGGTGCCGGGGAGCTGTTTTTT. The chain links TRBV5-1 to TRBJ2-2, with D unresolved. The CDR3 is 13 amino acids. Between the trimmed V and J ends, which lost 1 base and 6 bases, there was a span of 7 bases. Germline V CDR1 and CDR2: SGHRS, YFSETQ. The complete variable domain, with remaining parts taken from reference TRBV5-1 and TRBJ2-2, reads KAGVTQTPRYLIKTRGQQVTLSCSPISGHRSVSWYQQTPGQGLQFLFEYFSETQRNKGNFPGRFSGRQFSNSRSEMNVSTLELGDSALYLCASSLSGAGELFFGEGSRLTVL.

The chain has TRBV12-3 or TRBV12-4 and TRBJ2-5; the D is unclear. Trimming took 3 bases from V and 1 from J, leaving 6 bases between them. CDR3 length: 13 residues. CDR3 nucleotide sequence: TGTGCCAGCAGTTTTTTACTCCAAGAGACCCAGTACTTC. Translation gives CASSFLLQETQYF.